Each of the 25 T cell receptor beta chains below was sequenced from the same sample in a study of beta chain features in type 1 diabetes. Their cognate antigens are unknown. Expressed TCRB transcripts were sequenced because the entire RNA isolate underwent reverse transcription. Sequencing was performed with immunoSEQ multiplex PCR; in TCRdb, only in-frame clones are kept and a portion is missing. The sample comprises 300,000 to 350,000 clones, around an eighth of which are singletons, and roughly 0.015% rests with the top ten. Study-wide results and limits: TCRB CDR3 length was moderately but significantly reduced in all four CD4+ subsets of Type 1 diabetes patients.

Specimen: naive CD4+ T cells from blood. The source of these receptors is a woman under 30 with type 1 diabetes.

The chain is built from TRBV30 and TRBJ1-5, with D perhaps TRBD1 (6 bases). Germline V gene lookup returns CDR1 GTSNPN and CDR2 SVGIG (reference sequence). The CDR3 sequence is 13 residues long. The V end was cut by 2 bases, the J end by 5 bases, with 10 bases between. CDR3 nucleotides: TGTGCCTGGAGTTTAGGGGGGGATCAGCCCCAGCATTTT. Protein sequence: CAWSLGGDQPQHF.

V usage is TRBV5-1 and J usage is TRBJ1-5; the D gene is possibly TRBD1 (6 bases). Trimming pared 4 bases from V and 6 bases from J, leaving 17 bases between. This CDR3 comprises 15 residues. Germline CDR1 reads SGHRS; CDR2 reads YFSETQ. The CDR3 here is CASSPQGTSGQPQHF. The CDR3 region has the DNA TGCGCCAGCAGCCCCCAAGGGACAAGTGGTCAGCCCCAGCATTTT.

This sequence joins TRBV14 and TRBJ1-1; D not certain. The CDR3 extends over 10 amino acids. V gave up 0 bases and J gave up 13 bases, with 6 bases separating them. Germline values: CDR1 SGHDN, CDR2 FVKESK. CDR3 nucleotides: TGTGCCAGCAGCCAAGATCGAGTTTTCTTT. Translating gives CASSQDRVFF.

The V and J genes are TRBV15 and TRBJ2-5, with D perhaps TRBD1 (5 bases). Deletions cut 0 bases from V and 3 bases from J, with 11 bases between. The CDR3 is 15 residues long. The germline V gene encodes CDR1 LNHNV and CDR2 YYDKDF (reference sequence). Here the CDR3 reads CATSRDRGREETQYF. The DNA for the CDR3 is TGTGCCACCAGCAGAGATAGGGGCAGGGAAGAGACCCAGTACTTC.

In its sample, this clone was seen a few times. The gene calls are TRBV30 and TRBJ2-1; tentatively, D is TRBD2 (6 bases). The germline CDR1 and CDR2 sequences are GTSNPN and SVGIG (reference sequence). The CDR3 is 11 amino acids. V lost 4 bases, J lost 10 bases, and 11 bases lay in between. The CDR3 bases are TGTGCCTGGACCGTAGCGGTCGAGCAGTTCTTC. Its protein is CAWTVAVEQFF.

The V gene is TRBV5-1, the J gene TRBJ2-7; 13 bases fit TRBD2. Germline V CDR1 and CDR2: SGHRS, YFSETQ. This CDR3 region has 16 residues. V shed 7 bases, J shed 5 bases, and the junction held 12 bases outside the gene matches. The CDR3 nucleotides read TGCGCCAGCTGCCGCAGAGGACTAGCGGGAGAAGACGAGCAGTACTTC. Its protein product is CASCRRGLAGEDEQYF.

The chain carries TRBV25-1 and TRBJ2-2; TRBD2 is a possible D gene (5 bases). CDR1 is MGHDK, CDR2 SYGVNS, per germline. The CDR3 contains 13 residues. V shed 5 bases and J shed 5 bases, with 9 bases lying between them. As DNA, the CDR3 is TGTGCCAGCAGTAGGGAGTATACCGGGGAGCTGTTTTTT. As protein: CASSREYTGELFF.

The V call is TRBV19, the J call TRBJ1-2; 7 bases fit TRBD1. Germline loops: CDR1 LNHDA, CDR2 SQIVND (reference sequence). Trimming removed 9 bases from V and 3 bases from J; junction bases left unmatched: 7. The CDR3 sequence is 13 residues long. CDR3 loop: CASRDRVDYGYTF. In nucleotides, the CDR3 is TGTGCCAGCCGAGACAGGGTGGACTATGGCTACACCTTC.

V usage is TRBV30 and J usage is TRBJ2-1, with 8 bases aligning to TRBD2. Germline trimming cut 0 bases from V and 4 bases from J; bases unmatched to any gene: 8. This CDR3 contains 16 residues. Germline V CDR1 and CDR2: GTSNPN, SVGIG (reference sequence). CDR3 nucleotides: TGTGCCTGGAGTGTATCAAGGACTAGCAATTACAATGAGCAGTTCTTC. Residues: CAWSVSRTSNYNEQFF.

This clone was counted between two and nine times. This chain uses TRBV28 with TRBJ2-7; the match to TRBD2 covers 7 bases. The CDR3 has 15 amino acids. CDR1 is MDHEN, CDR2 SYDVKM, per germline. The junction had 14 bases not matched to a gene; V was cut back by 6 bases and J by 6 bases. CDR3 loop: CASSWGGLGSVEQYF. The DNA of the CDR3 is TGTGCCAGCAGCTGGGGTGGACTAGGGTCCGTCGAGCAGTACTTC.

The chain joins TRBV28 to TRBJ2-7, with TRBD2 as a possible D gene (5 bases). The CDR3 loop spans 13 amino acids. The V gene lost 4 bases and the J gene lost 6 bases, with 13 bases spanning the gap. The germline gives CDR1 MDHEN, CDR2 SYDVKM. The DNA for the CDR3 is TGTGCCAGCAGTTCTGGGAGTGCGAGCGAGCAGTACTTC. Residues: CASSSGSASEQYF.

This clone occurred a few times. The genes are TRBV12-5 and TRBJ1-1, with a tentative D call TRBD1 (6 bases). CDR3 length: 12 residues. Germline V gives CDR1 LGHNT, CDR2 FRNRAP. V gave up 5 bases and J gave up 10 bases, with 14 bases separating them. This CDR3 reads CASGPPQGTAFF. The CDR3 bases are TGTGCTAGTGGTCCACCACAGGGCACAGCTTTCTTT.

In its sample, this clone was seen a few times. This sequence joins TRBV11-2 and TRBJ1-1, with D unresolved. Per the germline V gene, CDR1 is SGHAT and CDR2 is FQNNGV. Trimming left V 5 bases short and J 3 bases short, with 13 bases between. The CDR3 has 14 residues. Here the CDR3 DNA reads TGTGCCAGCAGCGCACAAGGCGGGTACACTGAAGCTTTCTTT. This translates into CASSAQGGYTEAFF.

This clone was observed a few times. The chain couples TRBV30 to TRBJ2-7; D not certain. Looked up from germline, CDR1 is GTSNPN and CDR2 is SVGIG (reference sequence). The V and J ends lost 6 bases and 2 bases respectively, with 8 bases between them. CDR3 length equals 11 residues. CDR3 bases: TGTGCCTGCGCCGGAGCCTACGAGCAGTACGTC. Translated, it gives CACAGAYEQYV.

This clone has a handful of counts. V gene TRBV30 combines with J gene TRBJ2-1, with 8 nucleotides matching TRBD1. The germline V gene has CDR1 GTSNPN and CDR2 SVGIG (reference sequence). V shed 0 bases, J shed 1 base, and the junction held 2 bases outside the gene matches. The CDR3 length is 15 residues. The CDR3 region has the DNA TGTGCCTGGAGTGTTGACAGGGGTTCCTACAATGAGCAGTTCTTC. Encoded protein: CAWSVDRGSYNEQFF.

The CDR3 loop is CASSRDRTYEQYF. The CDR3 nucleotides are TGTGCCAGCAGTAGAGACAGGACCTACGAGCAGTACTTC. The chain links TRBV27 to TRBJ2-7; perhaps TRBD1 as D (6 bases). The CDR3 length is 13 residues. Trimming left V 5 bases short and J 2 bases short, with 10 bases between. Germline CDR1 MNHEY, CDR2 SMNVEV (reference sequence).

Concerning this clone: The junction does not match germline at one end; this may be a read error. Other nucleotide sequences from this sample produce the same CDR3. The V and J genes are TRBV18 and TRBJ2-5; D might be TRBD2 (5 bases). The CDR3 contains 16 residues. Germline lookup yields CDR1 KGHSH and CDR2 LQKENI. The CDR3 nucleotides are TGTGCCAGCTCACCACTACCCGGGGTTGTCGGAGAGACCCAATACTTC. This codes for CASSPLPGVVGETQYF.

The rearrangement uses TRBV28 and TRBJ2-7, with D perhaps TRBD2 (6 bases). In germline, CDR1 is MDHEN, CDR2 SYDVKM. The CDR3 spans 15 residues. V was shortened by 8 bases and J by 6 bases, with 23 bases between the two germline ends. The CDR3 DNA is TGTGCCAGCGGACAATTAGCGGTATCGTCCCTCGAGCAGTACTTC. This encodes CASGQLAVSSLEQYF.

This rearrangement joins TRBV5-4 to TRBJ2-7; 11 positions match TRBD2. V lost 4 bases, J lost 3 bases, and 3 bases stayed unmatched. The CDR3 is made up of 14 amino acids. Germline V lookup: CDR1 SGHNT, CDR2 YYREEE (reference sequence). As DNA, the CDR3 is TGTGCCAGCAGCCCGGGACTAGCGGTCTACGAGCAGTACGTC. Translated: CASSPGLAVYEQYV.

In this sample, this clone turned up a few times. The chain couples TRBV5-1 to TRBJ2-4; 7 nucleotides align to TRBD1. This CDR3 is built from 13 residues. Per germline, CDR1 SGHRS and CDR2 YFSETQ. The V and J ends lost 0 bases and 15 bases, in that order; junction bases with no gene match: 9. The CDR3 DNA reads as TGCGCCAGCAGCTTGGAAGTGGGACAGCAACCGTACTTC. It encodes CASSLEVGQQPYF.

In this sample, this clone turned up once. Here the CDR3 reads CASSPEGVGSPNEQFF. The CDR3 DNA is TGTGCCAGCAGCCCGGAGGGCGTAGGATCACCAAATGAGCAGTTCTTC. The chain joins TRBV7-9 to TRBJ2-7; a possible D gene is TRBD2 (6 bases). The J call could be wrong; TRBJ2-1 is a better fit for the DNA end. The CDR3 runs to 16 residues. Germline CDR1 SEHNR, CDR2 FQNEAQ (reference sequence).

This clone showed up just a few times. The chain has TRBV5-1 and TRBJ2-3; TRBD2 is a possible D gene (6 bases). The CDR3 contains 13 residues. V lost 3 bases and J lost 3, with 8 bases in between. Germline V gene data show CDR1 as SGHRS and CDR2 as YFSETQ. CDR3 sequence (DNA): TGCGCCAGCAGCTCCGGGACTACAGATACGCAGTATTTT. Protein: CASSSGTTDTQYF.

V and J are TRBV5-1 and TRBJ2-1; 11 bases are shared with TRBD2. Germline-derived CDR1 and CDR2 are SGHRS and YFSETQ. CDR3 size: 14 residues. The V gene end was trimmed by 4 bases and the J gene end by 9 bases; junction bases not matched to a gene: 6. In DNA, the CDR3 is TGCGCCAGCAGCCTGGGGACTAGCGGTGTTGAGCAGTTCTTC. It yields the protein CASSLGTSGVEQFF.

This clone was seen a few times. The rearrangement joins TRBV29-1 to TRBJ2-1, with 12 bases lining up with TRBD2. V lost 6 bases, J lost 7 bases, and 1 base stayed unmatched. Germline V lookup: CDR1 SQVTM, CDR2 ANQGSEA. This CDR3 comprises 12 residues. CDR3 region: CSVGTSGNEQFF. DNA for the CDR3: TGCAGCGTCGGGACTAGCGGGAATGAGCAGTTCTTC.

This clone was counted between two and nine times. This chain connects TRBV9 to TRBJ2-1; 8 bases are a match to TRBD2. J was trimmed by 7 bases and V by 4 bases; bases with no gene match: 7. CDR1 and CDR2 (germline): SGDLS, YYNGEE. The CDR3 runs to 14 residues. CDR3 protein: CASSKAGVGNEQFF. CDR3 DNA sequence: TGTGCCAGCAGCAAAGCGGGAGTAGGGAATGAGCAGTTCTTC.